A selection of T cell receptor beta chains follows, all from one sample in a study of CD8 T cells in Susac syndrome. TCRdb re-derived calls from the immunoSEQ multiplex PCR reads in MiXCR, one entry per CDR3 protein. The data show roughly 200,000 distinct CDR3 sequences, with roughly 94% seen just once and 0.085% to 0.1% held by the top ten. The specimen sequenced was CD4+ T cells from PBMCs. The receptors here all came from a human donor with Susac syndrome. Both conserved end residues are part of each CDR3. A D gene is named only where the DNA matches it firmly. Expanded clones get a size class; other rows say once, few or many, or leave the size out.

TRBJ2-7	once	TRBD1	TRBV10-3	CAIGQEVYEQYF	TGTGCCATCGGACAGGAGGTCTACGAGCAGTACTTC
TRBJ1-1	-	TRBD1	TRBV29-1	CSHRGTEAFF	TGCAGCCACAGGGGCACTGAAGCTTTCTTT
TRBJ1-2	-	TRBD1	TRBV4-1	CASSQGTGARGYTF	TGCGCCAGCAGCCAAGGGACAGGGGCCCGGGGCTACACCTTC
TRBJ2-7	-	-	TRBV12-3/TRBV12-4	CASSAGTRQYF	TGTGCCAGCAGTGCCGGGACGAGGCAGTACTTC
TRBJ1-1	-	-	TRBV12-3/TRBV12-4	CASSRGGENTEAFF	TGTGCCAGCTCCCGGGGCGGAGAGAACACTGAAGCTTTCTTT
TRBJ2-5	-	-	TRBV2	CASRGLQETQYF	TGTGCCAGCAGGGGGCTCCAAGAGACCCAGTACTTC
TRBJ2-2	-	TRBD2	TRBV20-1	CSASAPSGGAPNTGELFF	TGCAGTGCTTCTGCCCCTAGCGGGGGGGCCCCGAACACCGGGGAGCTGTTTTTT
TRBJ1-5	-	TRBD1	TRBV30	CAWSVQGQGVFQPQHF	TGTGCCTGGAGTGTACAGGGACAGGGTGTATTTCAGCCCCAGCATTTT
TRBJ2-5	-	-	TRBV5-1	CASSLAGGAHETQYF	TGCGCCAGCAGCTTGGCTGGCGGGGCCCACGAGACCCAGTACTTC
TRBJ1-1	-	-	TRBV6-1	CASSEAGVSQAFF	TGTGCCAGCAGTGAAGCTGGGGTGTCGCAGGCTTTCTTT
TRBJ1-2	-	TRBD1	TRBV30	CAWSVPGQGAYGGYTF	TGTGCCTGGAGTGTCCCCGGACAGGGGGCATACGGTGGCTACACCTTC
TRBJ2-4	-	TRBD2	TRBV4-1	CASSQGLAGGRAKNIQYF	TGCGCCAGCAGTCAGGGACTAGCGGGGGGCCGAGCCAAAAACATTCAGTACTTC
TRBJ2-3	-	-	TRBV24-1	CATSDYRGHGSTDTQYF	TGTGCCACCAGTGATTATAGAGGCCACGGAAGCACAGATACGCAGTATTTT
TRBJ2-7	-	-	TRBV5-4	CASSLDRGGIYEQYF	TGTGCCAGCAGCTTGGACAGGGGAGGGATCTACGAGCAGTACTTC
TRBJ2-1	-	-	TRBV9	CASSATGPYNEQFF	TGTGCCAGCAGCGCCACAGGGCCATACAATGAGCAGTTCTTC
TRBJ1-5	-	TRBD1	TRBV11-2	CASSLTGAAQPQHF	TGTGCCAGCAGCCTGACAGGGGCGGCGCAGCCCCAGCATTTT
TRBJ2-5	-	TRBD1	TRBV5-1	CASSLAGDSRETQYF	TGCGCCAGCAGCTTGGCTGGGGACAGTCGAGAGACCCAGTACTTC
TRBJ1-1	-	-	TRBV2	CASSDLTENTEAFF	TGTGCCAGCAGTGACCTAACAGAGAACACTGAAGCTTTCTTT
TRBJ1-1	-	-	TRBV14	CASSQVMATAEAFF	TGTGCCAGCAGCCAAGTAATGGCGACAGCCGAAGCTTTCTTT
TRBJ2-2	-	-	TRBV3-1	CASSQYRGDTGELFF	TGTGCCAGCAGCCAATACCGTGGCGACACCGGGGAGCTGTTTTTT
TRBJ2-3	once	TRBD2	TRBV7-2	CASSLGASGWGRTDTQYF	TGTGCCAGCAGCTTAGGGGCTAGCGGTTGGGGGAGAACAGATACGCAGTATTTT
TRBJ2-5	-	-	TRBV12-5	CASGSGTSKETQYF	TGTGCTAGTGGTTCGGGAACGTCCAAAGAGACCCAGTACTTC
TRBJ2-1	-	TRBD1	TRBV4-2	CASSQARQGYGNEQFF	TGTGCCAGCAGCCAAGCCCGACAGGGGTATGGAAATGAGCAGTTCTTC
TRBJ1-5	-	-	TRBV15	CATSRDLGNQLQHF	TGTGCCACCAGCAGAGATTTAGGCAATCAGCTTCAGCATTTT
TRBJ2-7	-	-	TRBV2	CASSKDPGPYEQYF	TGTGCCAGCAGTAAGGATCCAGGACCCTACGAGCAGTACTTC
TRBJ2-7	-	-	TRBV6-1	CASSEGQYEQYF	TGTGCCAGCAGTGAAGGCCAATACGAGCAGTACTTC
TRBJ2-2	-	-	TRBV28	CATTPPSRTITGELFF	TGTGCCACAACGCCCCCCTCCCGGACGATCACCGGGGAGCTGTTTTTT
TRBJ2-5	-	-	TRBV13	CASRPVVEETQYF	TGTGCCAGCAGACCGGTGGTCGAAGAGACCCAGTACTTC
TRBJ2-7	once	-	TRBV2	CASRGGGGNRDEQYF	TGTGCCAGCAGGGGGGGCGGAGGGAATCGGGACGAGCAGTACTTC
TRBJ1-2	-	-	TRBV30	CAWGGNRANYGYTF	TGTGCCTGGGGGGGGAATAGGGCTAACTATGGCTACACCTTC
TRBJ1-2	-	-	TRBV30	CAWSDSNYGYTF	TGTGCCTGGAGTGACAGTAACTATGGCTACACCTTC
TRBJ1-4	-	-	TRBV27	CASSFGADNEKLFF	TGTGCCAGCAGTTTTGGGGCTGATAATGAAAAACTGTTTTTT
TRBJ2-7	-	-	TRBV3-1	CASSHRWHEQYF	TGTGCCAGCAGCCATCGATGGCACGAGCAGTACTTC
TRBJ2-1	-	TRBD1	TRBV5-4	CASSPPGQGWDEQFF	TGTGCCAGCAGCCCTCCGGGACAGGGGTGGGATGAGCAGTTCTTC
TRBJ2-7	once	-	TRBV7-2	CASSIRTGPIRDPVQYF	TGTGCCAGCAGCATTCGCACCGGGCCGATAAGAGATCCGGTGCAGTACTTC
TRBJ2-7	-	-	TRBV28	CASSPTGRGRLYF	TGTGCCAGCAGTCCGACAGGTCGCGGTAGGCTGTACTTC
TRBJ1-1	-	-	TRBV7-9	CASSLGRWNTEAFF	TGTGCCAGCAGCCTGGGACGTTGGAACACTGAAGCTTTCTTT
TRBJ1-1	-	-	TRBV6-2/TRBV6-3	CASSQGLERAFF	TGTGCCAGCAGTCAGGGTTTGGAACGAGCTTTCTTT
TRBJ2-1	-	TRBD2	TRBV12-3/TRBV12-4	CASSPQTSVTYNEQFF	TGTGCCAGCAGTCCGCAGACTAGCGTTACCTACAATGAGCAGTTCTTC
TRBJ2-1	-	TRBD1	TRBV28	CASRGLLDRGYEQFF	TGTGCCAGCAGAGGGCTGTTGGACAGGGGCTATGAGCAGTTCTTC
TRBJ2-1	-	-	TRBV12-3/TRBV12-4	CASSFVPGGINNEQFF	TGTGCCAGCAGTTTCGTCCCAGGCGGGATAAACAATGAGCAGTTCTTC
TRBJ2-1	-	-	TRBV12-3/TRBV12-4	CASSFYAGMGSYNEQFF	TGTGCCAGCAGTTTTTATGCGGGAATGGGGTCCTACAATGAGCAGTTCTTC
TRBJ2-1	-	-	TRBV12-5	CASGSGLLYNEQFF	TGTGCTAGTGGTTCGGGACTGTTATACAATGAGCAGTTCTTC
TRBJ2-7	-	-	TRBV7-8	CASSLGAQNEQYF	TGTGCCAGCAGCTTAGGGGCGCAAAACGAGCAGTACTTC
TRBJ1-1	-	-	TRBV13	CASSTRGNTEAFF	TGTGCCAGCAGCACCAGGGGGAACACTGAAGCTTTCTTT
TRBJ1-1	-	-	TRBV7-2	CASSPLNAMNTEAFF	TGTGCCAGCAGCCCCCTTAACGCCATGAACACTGAAGCTTTCTTT
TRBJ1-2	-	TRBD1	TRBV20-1	CRPGQRNYGYTF	TGCAGACCGGGACAGCGAAACTATGGCTACACCTTC
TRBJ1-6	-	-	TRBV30	CAWSPAYNSPLHF	TGTGCCTGGAGTCCCGCTTATAATTCACCCCTCCACTTT
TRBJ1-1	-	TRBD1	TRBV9	CASSAPTRTRGLGTEAFF	TGTGCCAGCAGCGCCCCAACCCGAACTAGGGGGCTAGGCACTGAAGCTTTCTTT
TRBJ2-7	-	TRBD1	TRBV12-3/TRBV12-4	CASSWGTGTYEQYF	TGTGCCAGCAGTTGGGGGACAGGAACCTACGAGCAGTACTTC
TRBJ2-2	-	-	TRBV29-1	CSVEGNPGAGELFF	TGCAGCGTCGAAGGGAATCCGGGGGCCGGGGAGCTGTTTTTT